This is a list of T cell receptor beta chains from one sample in a study of T cell responses to AZD1222 COVID-19 vaccine. Repertoires were generated with immunoSEQ multiplex PCR, while TCRdb's copy carries only in-frame clones and drops some. Of over 90,000 clones in the sample, roughly 88% were seen once. The sequences come from peripheral blood, collected on day 0 of AZD1222 vaccination. These receptors were taken from an adult in good health. Both conserved end residues are part of each CDR3. A D gene is named only where the DNA matches it firmly. A row's size may be missing; if present it is once, few, many or a size class.

NA,once,TRBJ1-2,TRBV2,TGTGCCAGCAGTGAGGGGTCTAACTATGGCTACACCTTC,CASSEGSNYGYTF
NA,once,TRBJ2-3,TRBV12-3/TRBV12-4,TGTGCCAGCAGTTTCGACAGGGATACGCAGTATTTT,CASSFDRDTQYF
TRBD1,NA,TRBJ1-1,TRBV29-1,TGCAGCGGCAACAGGGGAACTGAAGCTTTCTTT,CSGNRGTEAFF
NA,few,TRBJ1-1,TRBV6-2/TRBV6-3,TGTGCCAGCAGTTACTCAGGTGATGGACAGCCCATGAACACTGAAGCTTTCTTT,CASSYSGDGQPMNTEAFF
TRBD2,NA,TRBJ2-1,TRBV6-2/TRBV6-3,TGTGCCAGCAGTCCCTTGGGAGGGTACAATGAGCAGTTCTTC,CASSPLGGYNEQFF
NA,NA,TRBJ2-5,TRBV7-8,TGTGCCAGCAGCTTAACAGCGGCCCAAGAGACCCAGTACTTC,CASSLTAAQETQYF
TRBD1,NA,TRBJ1-1,TRBV18,TGTGCCAGCTCACCAGTGCCGGGACAGGGTCGTAGCACTGAAGCTTTCTTT,CASSPVPGQGRSTEAFF
NA,NA,TRBJ2-7,TRBV27,TGTGCCAGCAGTTTTGCAGGGTATCCGGAGAACGAGCAGTACTTC,CASSFAGYPENEQYF
NA,NA,TRBJ1-4,TRBV2,TGTGCCAGTCTTTGGCAGGGCACTAATGAAAAACTGTTTTTT,CASLWQGTNEKLFF
NA,NA,TRBJ1-2,TRBV19,TGTGCCAGTAGTATAGTCGCGGGAGAAAGCGACGGCTACACCTTC,CASSIVAGESDGYTF